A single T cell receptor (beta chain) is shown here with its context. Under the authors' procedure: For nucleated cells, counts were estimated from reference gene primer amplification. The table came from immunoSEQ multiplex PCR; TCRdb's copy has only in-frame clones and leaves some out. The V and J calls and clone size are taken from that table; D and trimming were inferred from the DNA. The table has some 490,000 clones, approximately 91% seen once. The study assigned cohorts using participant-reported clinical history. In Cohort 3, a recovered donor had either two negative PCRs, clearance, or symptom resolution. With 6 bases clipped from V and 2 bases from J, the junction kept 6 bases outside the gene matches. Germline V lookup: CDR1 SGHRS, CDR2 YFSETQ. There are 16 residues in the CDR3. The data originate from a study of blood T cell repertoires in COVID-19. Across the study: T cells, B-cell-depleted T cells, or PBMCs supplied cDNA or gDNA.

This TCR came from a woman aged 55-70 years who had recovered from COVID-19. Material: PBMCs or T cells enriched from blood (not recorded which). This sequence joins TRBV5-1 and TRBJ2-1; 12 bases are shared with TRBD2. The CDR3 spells CASTRLAGDTYNEQFF. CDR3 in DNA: TGCGCCAGCACTCGACTAGCGGGGGATACCTACAATGAGCAGTTCTTC.